A single sample gave rise to the 32 T cell receptor beta chains below, sequenced in a study of blood T cell repertoires in COVID-19. Assay: immunoSEQ multiplex PCR; the TCRdb copy retains only in-frame clones and omits some. The data show tens of thousands of clones, with roughly 89% seen just once and 1.3% to 1.5% held by the top ten. The source material was peripheral blood. All receptors come from a man aged 55-75 years with acute or convalescent COVID-19.

This clone was detected ten times or more. The gene calls are TRBV4-1 and TRBJ2-4; TRBD1 is a possible D gene (6 bases). The CDR3 has 16 residues. Germline loops: CDR1 MGHRA, CDR2 YSYEKL. Trimming shortened V by 0 bases and J by 7 bases, and 16 bases separated the two germline ends. CDR3 nucleotides: TGCGCCAGCAGCCAAGATACGGTCAGGGGTCGGAACATTCAGTACTTC. Amino acid sequence: CASSQDTVRGRNIQYF.

The V gene is TRBV5-6, the J gene TRBJ2-2; 8 positions agree with TRBD1. The CDR3 loop spans 15 amino acids. Losses at the gene ends were 5 bases for V and 5 bases for J; bases not matched to a gene: 8. Per germline, CDR1 SGHDT and CDR2 YYEEEE. CDR3 nucleotide sequence: TGTGCCAGCAGGGTGGACAGGGAGTATACCGGGGAGCTGTTTTTT. It codes for CASRVDREYTGELFF. The full variable domain, with the rest looked up from reference TRBV5-6 and TRBJ2-2, is DAGVTQSPTHLIKTRGQQVTLRCSPKSGHDTVSWYQQALGQGPQFIFQYYEEEERQRGNFPDRFSGHQFPNYSSELNVNALLLGDSALYLCASRVDREYTGELFFGEGSRLTVL.

J is TRBJ2-3 and V is TRBV3-1 (or the pseudogene TRBV3-2), with 10 positions matching TRBD2. CDR1 LGHDT and CDR2 YNNKEL come from the germline V gene (reference sequence). Germline trimming cut 4 bases from V and 1 base from J; bases unmatched to any gene: 14. This CDR3 is 19 amino acids long. The CDR3 DNA is TGTGCCAGCAGCCCAGGGTGGTCAGTCCTAGCGGGGGGCACAGATACGCAGTATTTT. It yields the protein CASSPGWSVLAGGTDTQYF.

The V and J genes are TRBV19 and TRBJ1-6; 8 nucleotides line up with TRBD1. CDR3 length equals 14 residues. The germline gives CDR1 LNHDA, CDR2 SQIVND (reference sequence). The V gene end was trimmed by 5 bases and the J gene end by 9 bases; junction bases not matched to a gene: 6. In DNA form, the CDR3 reads TGTGCCAGTAGTGAGACAGGGGTAGGTTCACCCCTCCACTTT. This gives the protein CASSETGVGSPLHF.

The J gene is TRBJ1-1, the V gene TRBV6-6; D is unclear. Germline loops: CDR1 MNHNY, CDR2 SVGAGI (reference sequence). The CDR3 is 16 amino acids. Trimming stripped 7 bases from V and 1 base from J, with 19 bases between. CDR3 sequence (DNA): TGTGCCAGCAAGTACGGATTAGGACGGGAGAACACTGAAGCTTTCTTT. It codes for CASKYGLGRENTEAFF.

The chain couples TRBV5-1 to TRBJ1-1, with TRBD1 as a possible D gene (6 bases). The V and J ends lost 0 bases and 6 bases respectively, with 15 bases between them. This CDR3 has 15 residues. Germline V CDR1 and CDR2: SGHRS, YFSETQ. CDR3 amino acids: CASSLASKGVSEAFF. The CDR3 region has the DNA TGCGCCAGCAGCTTGGCTTCTAAGGGGGTATCTGAAGCTTTCTTT.

This CDR3 reads CASSAPGQGNIQYF. The CDR3 DNA is TGCGCCAGCAGTGCCCCGGGACAGGGAAACATTCAGTACTTC. This rearrangement joins TRBV10-1 to TRBJ2-4; 9 nucleotides line up with TRBD1. The J segment lost 6 bases and the V segment lost 4 bases, leaving 4 bases of the junction unmatched. Germline V gives CDR1 WNHNN, CDR2 SYGVQD (reference sequence). There are 14 residues in the CDR3.

This clone was detected only once. The gene calls are TRBV25-1 and TRBJ1-2, with D tentatively TRBD1 (5 bases). V was cut by 2 bases and J by 4 bases, with 8 bases left in between. Germline V gene lookup returns CDR1 MGHDK and CDR2 SYGVNS. The CDR3 covers 13 residues. The CDR3 here is CASSEPGSYGYTF. Written as DNA, the CDR3 is TGTGCCAGCAGTGAACCAGGGTCCTATGGCTACACCTTC.

This chain connects TRBV28 to TRBJ1-5; 7 bases fit TRBD1. The J segment lost 2 bases and the V segment lost 7 bases, leaving 14 bases of the junction unmatched. The CDR3 runs to 17 residues. In germline, CDR1 is MDHEN, CDR2 SYDVKM. The CDR3 here is CASKDLTGARGNQPQHF. CDR3 sequence (DNA): TGTGCCAGCAAGGATTTAACAGGGGCTCGGGGCAATCAGCCCCAGCATTTT.

The rearrangement links TRBV7-7 to TRBJ2-2; maybe TRBD1 (5 bases). This CDR3 has 16 amino acids. The germline V gene has CDR1 SSHAT and CDR2 FNYEAQ (reference sequence). Trimming removed 0 bases at V and 2 bases at J, with 10 bases between. For the CDR3, the DNA is TGTGCCAGCAGCTTAGCCGCAGGGTCCAACACCGGGGAGCTGTTTTTT. Its translation is CASSLAAGSNTGELFF.

The V and J genes are TRBV13 and TRBJ1-2; 8 bases line up with TRBD1. This CDR3 is built from 13 residues. The junction had 4 bases not matched to a gene; V was cut back by 2 bases and J by 8 bases. The germline CDR1 and CDR2 sequences are PRHDT and FYEKMQ (reference sequence). The CDR3, as DNA: TGTGCCAGCAGCTTACAGGGGGCGGTAGGCTACACCTTC. This gives the protein CASSLQGAVGYTF.

V usage is TRBV6-1 and J usage is TRBJ1-1, with 7 bases identical to TRBD1. Trimming cost V 10 bases and J 0 bases; bases outside gene matches: 5. This CDR3 has 13 amino acids. CDR1 is MNHNS and CDR2 is SASEGT in the germline V gene. The CDR3 is CAISGQMNTEAFF. In nucleotides, the CDR3 is TGTGCCATTTCGGGACAGATGAACACTGAAGCTTTCTTT.

V is TRBV7-9 and J is TRBJ1-1, with a tentative D call TRBD1 (5 bases). The V and J ends lost 7 bases and 1 base respectively, with 16 bases between them. CDR1 SEHNR and CDR2 FQNEAQ come from the germline V gene (reference sequence). The CDR3 runs to 15 residues. The CDR3 region has the DNA TGTGCCAGCACCTTTAAACTTGGACAGAACACTGAAGCTTTCTTT. Protein sequence: CASTFKLGQNTEAFF.

The rearrangement joins TRBV7-9 to TRBJ2-2; maybe TRBD1 (6 bases). Germline V gives CDR1 SEHNR, CDR2 FQNEAQ (reference sequence). The ends were cut back, 6 bases at V and 0 bases at J, with 14 bases in the middle. The CDR3 contains 16 residues. DNA of the CDR3: TGTGCCAGCAGGAGCCGAGGACAGACGAACACCGGGGAGCTGTTTTTT. Its translation: CASRSRGQTNTGELFF.

The genes are TRBV7-3 and TRBJ2-1; TRBD2 matches at 7 bases. The CDR3 sequence is 13 residues long. The V segment lost 6 bases and the J segment 5 bases; nucleotides outside the gene matches: 4. The germline CDR1 and CDR2 sequences are SGHTA and FQGTGA. CDR3 sequence reads: CASSRSGDNEQFF. The CDR3 region has the DNA TGTGCCAGCAGTCGCAGCGGGGACAATGAGCAGTTCTTC.

This clone was counted only a few times. The CDR3 loop reads CASSPKSSEAFF. CDR3 DNA sequence: TGTGCCAGCAGCCCAAAGAGCTCTGAAGCTTTCTTT. The gene calls are TRBV7-9 and TRBJ1-1; D remains ambiguous. V lost 5 bases to trimming and J lost 6 bases, with 10 bases between them. The CDR3 is 12 residues long. Germline assignment: CDR1 SEHNR and CDR2 FQNEAQ (reference sequence).

The CDR3 DNA follows: TGCAGCGTCGGCTCCCAACAGGGAGCGCTGTTTTTT. Translated: CSVGSQQGALFF. This rearrangement joins TRBV29-1 to TRBJ2-2; TRBD1 might be the D (6 bases). The CDR3 spans 12 residues. Germline CDR1 SQVTM, CDR2 ANQGSEA. Trimming cost V 6 bases and J 13 bases, with 18 bases left between them.

The table lists this clone with a few counts. The chain recombines TRBV5-6 with TRBJ2-5, with 7 positions matching TRBD1. From germline, CDR1 is SGHDT and CDR2 YYEEEE. This CDR3 has 16 residues. The V gene end was trimmed by 4 bases and the J gene end by 1 base; junction bases not matched to a gene: 10. The CDR3 bases are TGTGCCAGCAGCCCCCAGGGGGAAAAGGGCCAAGAGACCCAGTACTTC. It translates to CASSPQGEKGQETQYF.

The chain employs TRBV10-3 and TRBJ1-2, with a possible D match to TRBD1 (6 bases). Germline CDR1 ENHRY, CDR2 SYGVKD. The CDR3 has 12 residues. With 10 bases removed from V and 4 bases from J, the gap between germline ends came to 13 bases. The CDR3 DNA reads as TGTGCCAGCACAGGGATTACCTATGGCTACACCTTC. Its protein product is CASTGITYGYTF.

The genes are TRBV2 and TRBJ1-5; 8 bases are a match to TRBD1. This CDR3 is built from 14 residues. CDR1 is SNHLY and CDR2 is FYNNEI in the germline V gene. V trimming: 5 bases; J trimming: 4 bases; junction bases outside the gene matches: 4. In DNA, the CDR3 is TGTGCCAGCAGTTTCGGACAGGGTAATCAGCCCCAGCATTTT. It translates to CASSFGQGNQPQHF. Drawing the rest from reference TRBV2 and TRBJ1-5, the complete variable domain is EPEVTQTPSHQVTQMGQEVILRCVPISNHLYFYWYRQILGQKVEFLVSFYNNEISEKSEIFDDQFSVERPDGSNFTLKIRSTKLEDSAMYFCASSFGQGNQPQHFGDGTRLSIL.

This chain joins TRBV19 and TRBJ1-1; TRBD1 might be the D (6 bases). Deletions cut 4 bases from V and 7 bases from J, with 13 bases between. The CDR3 has 13 amino acids. CDR1 is LNHDA, CDR2 SQIVND, per germline (reference sequence). The CDR3 protein is CASSTQQGSEAFF. Here the CDR3 DNA reads TGTGCCAGTAGTACTCAACAGGGAAGTGAAGCTTTCTTT.

The chain carries TRBV24-1 and TRBJ2-1, with 8 bases fitting TRBD2. This CDR3 is 16 amino acids long. Germline lookup yields CDR1 KGHDR and CDR2 SFDVKD. V dropped 3 bases and J dropped 0; count of bases not matched to a gene: 3. The CDR3 DNA reads TGTGCCACCAGTGATGCCGGGACTAGCTCCTACAATGAGCAGTTCTTC. Protein product: CATSDAGTSSYNEQFF.

The chain couples TRBV6-4 to TRBJ2-3; TRBD1 agrees at 9 bases. The ends lost 5 bases at V and 1 base at J; junction bases unmatched: 7. CDR1 is MRHNA, CDR2 SNTAGT, per germline. This CDR3 has 16 amino acids. CDR3 in DNA: TGTGCCAGCAGTCCACAGGGGGCAGGTCGCACAGATACGCAGTATTTT. Translated, it gives CASSPQGAGRTDTQYF.

V usage is TRBV18 and J usage is TRBJ1-1; a possible D gene is TRBD1 (5 bases). Germline-derived CDR1 and CDR2 are KGHSH and LQKENI. This CDR3 contains 13 residues. V was cut by 4 bases and J by 1 base, with 7 bases left in between. This chain's CDR3 is CASSRQGNTEAFF. CDR3 DNA: TGTGCCAGCTCACGGCAGGGGAACACTGAAGCTTTCTTT.

The rearrangement links TRBV15 to TRBJ1-2, with a tentative D call TRBD1 (5 bases). Germline V lookup: CDR1 LNHNV, CDR2 YYDKDF (reference sequence). This CDR3 spans 14 amino acids. Trimming took 2 bases from V and 7 from J, leaving 14 bases between them. CDR3 nucleotides: TGTGCCACCAGCAGACAGGGTTCCGCTCCTGGCTACACCTTC. Protein: CATSRQGSAPGYTF. The full variable domain, with the rest looked up from reference TRBV15 and TRBJ1-2, is DAMVIQNPRYQVTQFGKPVTLSCSQTLNHNVMYWYQQKSSQAPKLLFHYYDKDFNNEADTPDNFQSRRPNTSFCFLDIRSPGLGDTAMYLCATSRQGSAPGYTFGSGTRLTVV.

The sample holds one count of this clone. The chain combines TRBV19 with TRBJ1-5; D not resolved. The CDR3 is 13 residues long. The V gene lost 1 base and the J gene lost 7 bases, with 8 bases spanning the gap. From germline, CDR1 is LNHDA and CDR2 SQIVND (reference sequence). The DNA of the CDR3 is TGTGCCAGTAGTATAGCCGACTGGCAGCCCCAGCATTTT. This encodes CASSIADWQPQHF.

This chain links TRBV11-2 with TRBJ2-5; D possibly corresponds to TRBD1 (6 bases). The germline V gene encodes CDR1 SGHAT and CDR2 FQNNGV. V lost 4 bases, J lost 5 bases, and 11 bases lay in between. CDR3 size: 13 residues. CDR3 sequence: CASSSRGAETQYF. In nucleotides, the CDR3 is TGTGCCAGCAGCTCCAGGGGAGCGGAGACCCAGTACTTC.

The sample holds one count of this clone. V and J are TRBV29-1 and TRBJ2-1; 8 bases line up with TRBD1. The V gene's germline CDR1 is SQVTM and CDR2 ANQGSEA. The CDR3 extends over 13 amino acids. The V and J ends lost 1 base and 9 bases, in that order; junction bases with no gene match: 5. Here the CDR3 reads CSVEGTGNGEQFF. CDR3 sequence (DNA): TGCAGCGTTGAAGGGACAGGGAATGGTGAGCAGTTCTTC.

The chain carries TRBV9 and TRBJ1-1; D uncertain. CDR1 and CDR2 from the germline V gene are SGDLS and YYNGEE. V was clipped by 1 base and J by 4 bases, with 8 bases between them. The CDR3 is made up of 13 amino acids. The CDR3, as DNA: TGTGCCAGCAGCGTACAGGTCTTCACTGAAGCTTTCTTT. Translation: CASSVQVFTEAFF.

The chain is built from TRBV6-5 and TRBJ1-1; D is unresolved. Germline lookup yields CDR1 MNHEY and CDR2 SVGAGI. V lost 6 bases and J lost 10, with 18 bases in between. The CDR3 is 13 residues long. This CDR3 reads CASSRGDLVVAFF. The CDR3 bases are TGTGCCAGCAGCAGAGGAGATCTCGTAGTAGCTTTCTTT.

V usage is TRBV7-8 and J usage is TRBJ2-2; D call uncertain. The CDR3 has 15 amino acids. V gave up 0 bases and J gave up 3 bases, with 8 bases separating them. Germline V gene lookup returns CDR1 SGHVS and CDR2 FQNEAQ. The DNA for the CDR3 is TGTGCCAGCAGCTTAGCCCTACAGCACACCGGGGAGCTGTTTTTT. Protein product: CASSLALQHTGELFF.

V and J are TRBV5-1 and TRBJ1-6; D unclear. The CDR3 is made up of 15 amino acids. Germline CDR1 and CDR2: SGHRS and YFSETQ. Trimming left V 0 bases short and J 0 bases short, with 4 bases between. CDR3 residues: CASSLGSSYNSPLHF. For the CDR3, the DNA is TGCGCCAGCAGCTTGGGGAGCTCCTATAATTCACCCCTCCACTTT.